A single sample is the source of the 9 T cell receptor beta chains below, sequenced in a study of Ad26.COV2.S vaccination and SARS-CoV-2 variants (dated by TCRdb to the early 2020s). Interpreted using the paper, the treatment or condition label stands for: some 20 received Ad26.COV2.S at low or high dose, single or two shots; about 5 received placebo; per-sample allocation not given. For vaccine and placebo recipients, repertoires were sequenced using samples collected on day 63 after the first injection. The method behind the library was the immunoSEQ multiplex PCR assay. Drawn from immuneACCESS, this table holds only the in-frame rearrangements with V and J called that TCRdb kept. Clones are partly lost; checked studies trace under half to an unresolved V gene and leave the rest unexplained. For this sample the table gives 300,000 to 350,000 clones, of which around 85% were detected only once. The top ten constitute around 2% of the sample.

This material consisted of peripheral blood, taken in a trial of Ad26.COV2.S vaccine versus placebo. The receptors were gathered from a person aged 18 to 65 who received the Ad26.COV2.S COVID-19 vaccine or a placebo.

The J gene is TRBJ1-1, the V gene TRBV12-3 or TRBV12-4, with D perhaps TRBD1 (5 bases). The length of the CDR3 is 12 residues. Trimming pared 6 bases from V and 6 bases from J, leaving 11 bases between. DNA for the CDR3: TGTGCCAGCAGCCCTAACAGGCCTGAAGCTTTCTTT. This codes for CASSPNRPEAFF.

The J gene is TRBJ1-2, the V gene TRBV29-1; D possibly corresponds to TRBD1 (6 bases). This CDR3 contains 14 residues. V was trimmed by 1 base and J by 0 bases, leaving 9 bases between them. In germline, CDR1 is SQVTM, CDR2 ANQGSEA. CDR3 region: CSVEGGGPNYGYTF. CDR3 nucleotides: TGCAGCGTTGAAGGAGGGGGACCTAACTATGGCTACACCTTC.

With regard to this clone: This sample also contains other DNA sequences that code for the same CDR3. The V gene is TRBV27, the J gene TRBJ2-3, with a possible D match to TRBD1 (6 bases). Germline CDR1 is MNHEY and CDR2 is SMNVEV (reference sequence). V shed 2 bases and J shed 1 base, with 7 bases lying between them. The CDR3 sequence is 14 residues long. DNA for the CDR3: TGTGCCAGCAGTTTAGGGGGCGGCACAGATACGCAGTATTTT. Translated: CASSLGGGTDTQYF.

This clone was counted many times. The rearrangement joins TRBV5-6 to TRBJ1-2; D is undetermined. V lost 2 bases and J lost 9, with 11 bases in between. Germline values: CDR1 SGHDT, CDR2 YYEEEE. There are 12 residues in the CDR3. DNA for the CDR3: TGTGCCAGCAGCTTCGCCGACGGGAGCTACACCTTC. Translated, it gives CASSFADGSYTF. The full variable domain, its missing parts supplied by reference TRBV5-6 and TRBJ1-2, is DAGVTQSPTHLIKTRGQQVTLRCSPKSGHDTVSWYQQALGQGPQFIFQYYEEEERQRGNFPDRFSGHQFPNYSSELNVNALLLGDSALYLCASSFADGSYTFGSGTRLTVV.

The chain joins TRBV27 to TRBJ1-2, with a tentative D call TRBD1 (6 bases). CDR3 length: 13 residues. Trimming took 3 bases from V and 7 from J, leaving 12 bases between them. Germline V lookup: CDR1 MNHEY, CDR2 SMNVEV (reference sequence). This CDR3 is CASSFIGQFGYTF. CDR3 bases: TGTGCCAGCAGTTTTATAGGACAGTTTGGCTACACCTTC.

The V call is TRBV27, the J call TRBJ1-1; TRBD1 might be the D (5 bases). The CDR3 loop spans 15 amino acids. Trimming took off 3 bases at V and 2 bases at J, with 13 bases between the two ends. From germline, CDR1 is MNHEY and CDR2 SMNVEV (reference sequence). DNA for the CDR3: TGTGCCAGCAGTTTTGTCGGGGCAGGTAACACTGAAGCTTTCTTT. It yields the protein CASSFVGAGNTEAFF.

The rearrangement uses TRBV19 and TRBJ1-3; D gene unclear. In germline, CDR1 is LNHDA, CDR2 SQIVND (reference sequence). CDR3 length: 14 amino acids. Trimming took 5 bases from V and 4 from J, leaving 12 bases between them. The CDR3 DNA is TGTGCCAGTAGTTCGGGTCTGGCAGGAAACACCATATATTTT. As protein: CASSSGLAGNTIYF.

The chain couples TRBV9 to TRBJ2-2; 8 nucleotides align to TRBD1. CDR3 length: 14 residues. Germline V CDR1 and CDR2: SGDLS, YYNGEE. Trimming cost V 4 bases and J 8 bases; bases outside gene matches: 7. The CDR3 nucleotides are TGTGCCAGCAGCCCCCGGACAGGGTGGGGGGAGCTGTTTTTT. It specifies CASSPRTGWGELFF.

This chain connects TRBV19 to TRBJ2-2; 10 nucleotides line up with TRBD1. This CDR3 has 16 residues. V shed 6 bases and J 3 bases; nucleotides not matched to a gene: 7. From germline, CDR1 is LNHDA and CDR2 SQIVND (reference sequence). The CDR3 is CASRPPTGGDTGELFF. The DNA of the CDR3 is TGTGCCAGTAGACCTCCGACAGGGGGCGACACCGGGGAGCTGTTTTTT.